This T cell receptor (beta chain) was obtained from a study of blood T cell repertoires in COVID-19. Overall study: PBMCs, B-cell-depleted T cells, or T cells were the source of the cDNA or gDNA that made up the material.

Clones were sequenced by immunoSEQ multiplex PCR, and TCRdb holds only the in-frame ones, with some missing. This table has about 170,000 clones, roughly 80% appearing once. The participants were between about 18 and 90 years old and came from under 25 US areas. Cohort 3 donors were reported recovered after two negative PCRs, clearance, or symptom resolution. The CDR3 runs 17 residues. V was clipped by 4 bases and J by 7 bases; unmatched bases: 10. Germline V gene data show CDR1 as SGDLS and CDR2 as YYNGEE. The sequence derives from a woman in her forties or fifties who had recovered from COVID-19. The V gene is TRBV9, the J gene TRBJ1-6; 11 nucleotides align to TRBD1. Sample: PBMCs or T cells enriched from blood (not recorded which). The CDR3 sequence is CASSRLGGTGGNSPLHF. The CDR3 nucleotides read TGTGCCAGCAGCAGACTTGGAGGGACAGGGGGGAATTCACCCCTCCACTTT.